This T cell receptor (beta chain) is from a study of cytomegalovirus exposure and HLA in healthy donors. Study as a whole: Later, an analysis reported that the roughly 120 validation repertoires had used the same platform as the roughly 660 first-cohort repertoires.

Notes on the study in general: Per published reports, the classifier diagnosed cytomegalovirus status with high specificity and sensitivity. CMV antigen specificity was confirmed in vitro for a few CMV-associated chains.

The study drew the donors from its roughly 120-subject validation cohort, separate from the 666-subject first cohort. Germline V gives CDR1 SGHAT, CDR2 FQNNGV. The V and J ends lost 2 bases and 8 bases respectively, with 15 bases between them. The CDR3 sequence is 15 residues long. Method: immunoSEQ multiplex PCR; TCRdb's copy keeps in-frame clones and lacks some. The repertoire consists of tens of thousands of clones, with approximately 81% occurring once and the leading ten covering approximately 22%. Regarding this clone: What it binds is not known.

The chain carries TRBV11-2 and TRBJ1-4, with D uncertain. This clonotype originated in a young man in good health and CMV-seropositive. Sequenced material: PBMCs. The CDR3 DNA reads TGTGCCAGCAGCTTAAATAAGGCTAACTACGAAAAACTGTTTTTT. Translation gives CASSLNKANYEKLFF.